This TCR beta chain was observed in a study of T cell responses to AZD1222 COVID-19 vaccine. Study observations and caveats: Across spike, vaccine-associated CD4 TCRs were found, dominant at 160-218 and 743-854.

Details on this clone: Its target is unknown.

Sequenced by immunoSEQ multiplex PCR; TCRdb stores in-frame clones only, minus some. The sample shows approximately 90,000 clones, about 91% of them seen only once. V lost 11 bases, J lost 7 bases, and 15 bases lay in between. The V gene's germline CDR1 is WNHNN and CDR2 SYGVQD (reference sequence). The CDR3 spans 11 residues. The receptor was derived from an adult in good health. The chain couples TRBV10-1 to TRBJ2-7; D might be TRBD2 (6 bases). The sample consisted of peripheral blood, taken on day 0 of AZD1222 vaccination. The CDR3 spells CAVGDFREQYF. CDR3 DNA sequence: TGCGCCGTAGGGGACTTTCGAGAGCAGTACTTC.